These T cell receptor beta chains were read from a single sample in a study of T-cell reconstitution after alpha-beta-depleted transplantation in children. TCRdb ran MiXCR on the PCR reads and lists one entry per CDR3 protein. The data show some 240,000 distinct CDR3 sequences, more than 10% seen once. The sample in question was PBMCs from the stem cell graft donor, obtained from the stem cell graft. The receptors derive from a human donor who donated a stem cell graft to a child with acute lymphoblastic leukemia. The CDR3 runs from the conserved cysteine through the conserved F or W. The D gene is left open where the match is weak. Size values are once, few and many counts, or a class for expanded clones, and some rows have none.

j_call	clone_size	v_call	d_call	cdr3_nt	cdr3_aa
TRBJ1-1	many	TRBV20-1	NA	TGCAGTGCTAGAGATTTAAGGGGGAACACTGAAGCTTTCTTT	CSARDLRGNTEAFF
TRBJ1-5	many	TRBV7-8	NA	TGTGCCAGCAGCTTCACAGCTAGCAATCAGCCCCAGCATTTT	CASSFTASNQPQHF
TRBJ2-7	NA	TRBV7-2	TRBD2	TGTGCCAGCAGCCGGGAGGGGGGGCCCTACGAGCAGTACTTC	CASSREGGPYEQYF
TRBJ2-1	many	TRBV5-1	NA	TGCGCCAGCAGCTTGCAAGTCGGGCTAGGAGGGAATGAGCAGTTCTTC	CASSLQVGLGGNEQFF
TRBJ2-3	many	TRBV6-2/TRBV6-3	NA	TGTGCCAGCAGTTACCCACAGGGCCCTTTCACAGATACGCAGTATTTT	CASSYPQGPFTDTQYF
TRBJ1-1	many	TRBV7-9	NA	TGTGCCAGCAGCTCCCCCCTACAGGAGAACACTGAAGCTTTCTTT	CASSSPLQENTEAFF
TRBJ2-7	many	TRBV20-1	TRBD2	TGCAGTGCAAGACTAGCGGGAGGAATGACCTACGAGCAGTACTTC	CSARLAGGMTYEQYF
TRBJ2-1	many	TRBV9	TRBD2	TGTGCCAGCAGCCCTAGCGGGAGAGGATCCTACAATGAGCAGTTCTTC	CASSPSGRGSYNEQFF
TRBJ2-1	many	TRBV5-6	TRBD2	TGTGCCAGCAGCTTGCCCGGCGGGGGGGCCTCTCACCCTGAGCAGTTCTTC	CASSLPGGGASHPEQFF
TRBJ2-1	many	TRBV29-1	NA	TGCAGCGTTGTACTTCTAACAGTCTCCTACAATGAGCAGTTCTTC	CSVVLLTVSYNEQFF